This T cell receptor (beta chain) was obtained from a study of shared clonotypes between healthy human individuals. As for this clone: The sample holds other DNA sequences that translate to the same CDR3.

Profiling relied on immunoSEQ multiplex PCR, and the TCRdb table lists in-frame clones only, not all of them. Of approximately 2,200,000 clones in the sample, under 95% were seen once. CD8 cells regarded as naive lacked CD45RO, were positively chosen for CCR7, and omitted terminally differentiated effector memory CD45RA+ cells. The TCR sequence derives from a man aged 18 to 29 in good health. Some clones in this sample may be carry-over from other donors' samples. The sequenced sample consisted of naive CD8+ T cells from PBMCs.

CDR3 in DNA: TGTGCCAGCAGTTTATTGGGGGGCTCGGGGGGCTACACCTTC. Translating gives CASSLLGGSGGYTF. The rearrangement joins TRBV27 to TRBJ1-2; a weak D match, TRBD1 (6 bases). This CDR3 region has 14 residues. Deletions cut 1 base from V and 8 bases from J, with 14 bases between. Germline-derived CDR1 and CDR2 are MNHEY and SMNVEV (reference sequence).